The rows below give T cell receptor beta chains drawn from one sample of a study of T cell repertoires in cytomegalovirus infection. Their antigen targets remain unknown. TCRdb reprocessed the reads with MiXCR, giving one entry per CDR3 protein. The table includes 110,000 or so distinct CDR3 sequences, around 30% detected once. The source material was CD8+ T cells from cultured PBMCs, sampled from culture after CMV antigen stimulation. The receptor set was obtained from a human donor in good health (CMV status not recorded). Some clones in this sample may be carry-over from other donors' samples. The CDR3 runs from the conserved cysteine through the conserved F or W. The D gene is left open where the match is weak. Where a row states a size, it is once, few, many or the class of an expanded clone; other rows omit it.

clone size	J gene	V gene	D gene	CDR3 DNA	CDR3 protein
NA	TRBJ1-6	TRBV27	TRBD1	TGTGCCAGCAGTCCCGGACAGGGGGGTAATTCACCCCTCCACTTT	CASSPGQGGNSPLHF
many	TRBJ2-7	TRBV28	TRBD2	TGTGCCAGCAGTTTGCCCCATTTAGCGGGGGCATTGTACTTC	CASSLPHLAGALYF
NA	TRBJ1-4	TRBV20-1	NA	TGCAGTGCTAGACCGGACAGCCCTGAAAAACTGTTTTTT	CSARPDSPEKLFF
many	TRBJ1-1	TRBV6-1	TRBD1	TGTGCCAGCAGTGACTCCGGGACAGGATCGGCTGAAGCTTTCTTT	CASSDSGTGSAEAFF
NA	TRBJ1-2	TRBV27	NA	TGTGCCAGCAGGCCGGGACAAAACTATGGCTACACCTTC	CASRPGQNYGYTF
NA	TRBJ2-3	TRBV5-3	NA	TGTGCCAGCAGCTTGGCCGAAAGAGGGGGGGCCATCACAGATACGCAGTATTTT	CASSLAERGGAITDTQYF
NA	TRBJ2-2	TRBV12-3/TRBV12-4	TRBD2	TGTGCCAGCTGGGGGACTAGCACGGACGGGGAGCTGTTTTTT	CASWGTSTDGELFF
few	TRBJ1-1	TRBV4-1	NA	TGCGCCAGCAGCCAAGCTTGGGGAACTGAAGCTTTCTTT	CASSQAWGTEAFF
NA	TRBJ1-1	TRBV4-1	NA	TGCGCCAGCAGCCAAGAGTTCCGCGCTCTGAGTGGTGAAGCTTTCTTT	CASSQEFRALSGEAFF
few	TRBJ2-2	TRBV7-6	NA	TGTGCCAGCAGCTTTCCCGGGGGCGATAACACCGGGGAGCTGTTTTTT	CASSFPGGDNTGELFF
few	TRBJ2-1	TRBV20-1	TRBD2	TGCAGTGCCGATGTCCCGGGACTAGCGGGGGATGAGCAGTTCTTC	CSADVPGLAGDEQFF
NA	TRBJ2-1	TRBV11-1	TRBD1	TGTGCCAGCAGCAAGGGACAGCATGAGCAGTTCTTC	CASSKGQHEQFF
few	TRBJ2-4	TRBV7-6	TRBD1	TGTGCCAGCAGCCCGAGGGGGCATTCCAAAAACATTCAGTACTTC	CASSPRGHSKNIQYF
few	TRBJ2-7	TRBV28	TRBD1	TGTGCCAGCAGTTTGACAGGGGGTCTGTACGAGCAGTACTTC	CASSLTGGLYEQYF
few	TRBJ2-2	TRBV7-8	NA	TGTGCCGCGACAGCGAACACCGGGGAGCTGTTTTTT	CAATANTGELFF
many	TRBJ2-7	TRBV20-1	TRBD2	TGCAGTGCTAGGAGGCCGATCGGGGTAGCGGGGCCAACCTACGAGCAGTACTTC	CSARRPIGVAGPTYEQYF
NA	TRBJ2-5	TRBV9	TRBD1	TGTGCCAGCAGCGGAGGGGGGACAGGGGACCAAGAGACCCAGTACTTC	CASSGGGTGDQETQYF
NA	TRBJ2-7	TRBV7-9	NA	TGTGCCAGCAGCCCGGGCCGCACCAGCTCCTACGAGCAGTACTTC	CASSPGRTSSYEQYF
once	TRBJ2-5	TRBV29-1	NA	TGCAGCGTTGAAGATCTTACGGCTCAACCCGGGACACACGCTCGGGAGACCCAGTACTTC	CSVEDLTAQPGTHARETQYF
NA	TRBJ2-2	TRBV5-4	NA	TGTGCCAGCAGCTTGGACAGGGCGAACACCGGGGAGCTGTTTTTT	CASSLDRANTGELFF
many	TRBJ2-1	TRBV6-1	NA	TGTGCCAGCCAATCAGCGACAGCGATCGGGCAGTTCTTC	CASQSATAIGQFF
NA	TRBJ1-5	TRBV15	NA	TGTGCCACCAGCAGAACGGGAAATCAGCCCCAGCATTTT	CATSRTGNQPQHF
NA	TRBJ2-7	TRBV6-5	NA	TGTGCCAGCAGTTACTCGAGGCAGGGCTACGAGCAGTACTTC	CASSYSRQGYEQYF
NA	TRBJ1-1	TRBV6-6	NA	TGTGCCAGCAGTTACTCCGACGGGGGGACTGAAGCTTTCTTT	CASSYSDGGTEAFF
few	TRBJ2-5	TRBV6-5	NA	TGTGCCAGCAGTTACGGACAGTGGGAGACCCAGTACTTC	CASSYGQWETQYF
NA	TRBJ2-7	TRBV27	NA	TGTGCCAGCAGTTGGGAGGCCGGGGGACACGAGCAGTACTTC	CASSWEAGGHEQYF
few	TRBJ2-7	TRBV18	NA	TGTGCCAGCTCACAAGACAGGCGTAGTTACTACGAGCAGTACTTC	CASSQDRRSYYEQYF
many	TRBJ2-7	TRBV6-1	NA	TGTGCCAGCAGTGAAATTAGGAAAGACGAGCAGTACTTC	CASSEIRKDEQYF
NA	TRBJ2-1	TRBV9	NA	TGTGCCAGCACCCTTTCTCCGGACGCGCCAGAGGACAATGAGCAGTTCTTC	CASTLSPDAPEDNEQFF
NA	TRBJ2-7	TRBV7-8	NA	TGTGCCAGCAGCTTAGTATTCCAGGCAGAAGCTTTCTCCTACGAGCAGTACTTC	CASSLVFQAEAFSYEQYF
few	TRBJ2-3	TRBV6-1	TRBD1	TGTGCCAGCAGTGGAAATTGGGGACAGGGGGCTACAGATACGCAGTATTTT	CASSGNWGQGATDTQYF
once	TRBJ2-6	TRBV2	TRBD1	TGTGCCAACTTTGGACAGGGGGTTTCCTCTGGGGCCAACGTCCTGACTTTC	CANFGQGVSSGANVLTF
NA	TRBJ1-1	TRBV29-1	NA	TGCAGCCCACACAGGAGGGGCACTGAAGCTTTCTTT	CSPHRRGTEAFF
few	TRBJ2-3	TRBV7-3	TRBD2	TGTGCCAGCAGCCCGATAGCGGGGGGGCCTCCAGATACGCAGTATTTT	CASSPIAGGPPDTQYF
once	TRBJ2-1	TRBV2	TRBD1	TGTGCCAGCAGTGAAACAGGGGGGTACAATGAGCAGTTCTTC	CASSETGGYNEQFF
many	TRBJ1-2	TRBV6-5	TRBD1	TGTGCCAGCAGTCCCTCGACAGGGGCCAACTATGGCTACACCTTC	CASSPSTGANYGYTF
NA	TRBJ1-4	TRBV12-3/TRBV12-4	NA	TGTGCCAGCAGTCCCGGGCGGTTGAATGAAAAACTGTTTTTT	CASSPGRLNEKLFF
few	TRBJ2-2	TRBV27	NA	TGTGCCAGCATCAAAGGAGGGAATTTGAACACCGGGGAGCTGTTTTTT	CASIKGGNLNTGELFF
NA	TRBJ2-7	TRBV7-6	TRBD1	TGTGCCAGCAGCTTAGGAAGGACAGGGGCCTACGATAAGTACGAGCAGTACTTC	CASSLGRTGAYDKYEQYF
few	TRBJ1-5	TRBV7-9	NA	TGTGCCAGCAGCCCTTCGGGCAATCAGCCCCAGCATTTT	CASSPSGNQPQHF
NA	TRBJ2-5	TRBV7-2	NA	TGTGCCAGCAGCTTAGCGAGGCTTAGGCAAGAGACCCAGTACTTC	CASSLARLRQETQYF
NA	TRBJ1-1	TRBV27	NA	TGTGCCAGCAGTGGGAACTTCTACACTGAAGCTTTCTTT	CASSGNFYTEAFF
NA	TRBJ2-7	TRBV18	TRBD1	TGTGCCAGCTCACCACGGGCCGGGACAGGGGGCAGGTACGAGCAGTACTTC	CASSPRAGTGGRYEQYF
NA	TRBJ2-7	TRBV5-1	TRBD1	TGCGCCAGCAGCTTGGCGACGGACAGGCCCTACGAGCAGTACTTC	CASSLATDRPYEQYF
NA	TRBJ2-1	TRBV13	TRBD2	TGTGCCAGCAGCTCAGGTCTTGCGGGGGGGCGGGATGAGCAGTTCTTC	CASSSGLAGGRDEQFF
NA	TRBJ2-1	TRBV20-1	NA	TGCAGTGCTAGACGGGTACGGGATGAGCAGTTCTTC	CSARRVRDEQFF
NA	TRBJ2-7	TRBV29-1	NA	TGCAGCGTTTCCGGGACAAATGACGAGCAGTACTTC	CSVSGTNDEQYF
few	TRBJ2-3	TRBV7-6	TRBD1	TGTGCCAGCAGCTTAGTTGGAGACCGGGACAGGTCTAGCACAGATACGCAGTATTTT	CASSLVGDRDRSSTDTQYF
few	TRBJ2-7	TRBV27	NA	TGTGCCAGCAGTTTGGTTGGTGATAGCTCCTACGAGCAGTACTTC	CASSLVGDSSYEQYF
NA	TRBJ2-1	TRBV7-9	TRBD1	TGTGCCGGAACGGAGGGGACAGGTCTCTCCTACAATGAGCAGTTCTTC	CAGTEGTGLSYNEQFF
once	TRBJ1-5	TRBV4-1	NA	TGTGCCAGCAGCCAACAGGGAACTCAGCCCCAGCATTTT	CASSQQGTQPQHF
few	TRBJ1-5	TRBV27	TRBD1	TGTGCCAGCAGTTTCGGGACAGGCGTCAATCAGCCCCAGCATTTT	CASSFGTGVNQPQHF
NA	TRBJ1-1	TRBV7-9	NA	TGTGCCAGCAGTTCTTCCCGGGGGATCATTATCGAAGCTTTCTTT	CASSSSRGIIIEAFF
few	TRBJ2-1	TRBV7-9	NA	TGTGCCAGCAGCTTATTGGGGGGGCAGTTCTTC	CASSLLGGQFF
NA	TRBJ1-5	TRBV19	NA	TGTGCCAGTAGTATAGGCAGGGGTGGCAATCAGCCCCAGCATTTT	CASSIGRGGNQPQHF
NA	TRBJ2-7	TRBV18	TRBD2	TGTGCCAGCTCACCGATCGGGGGGGGGGATTACCACGAGCAGTACTTC	CASSPIGGGDYHEQYF
NA	TRBJ2-1	TRBV7-9	TRBD2	TGTGCCAGCAGCACAGCGGGGTCATACAATGAGCAGTTCTTC	CASSTAGSYNEQFF
few	TRBJ1-1	TRBV6-8	NA	TGTGCCAGCAGTTACCGGGGCAGTAGTCAAGCTTTCTTT	CASSYRGSSQAFF
NA	TRBJ2-1	TRBV4-1	NA	TGCGCCAGCAGCCTTTCGTCACGGGGGCCCCCCAACAATGAGCAGTTCTTC	CASSLSSRGPPNNEQFF